One T cell receptor beta chain is described in this entry. These data originate in a study of cytomegalovirus exposure and HLA in healthy donors. The CDR3 extends over 16 amino acids. Germline trimming cut 5 bases from V and 7 bases from J; bases unmatched to any gene: 15. Germline CDR1 and CDR2: SNHLY and FYNNEI. 60 Vbeta and 13 Jbeta primers were used in PCR. TCRdb's copy holds only in-frame clones and misses some; the assay was immunoSEQ multiplex PCR. The table shows 100,000 or so clones, with less than 85% occurring only once. The rearrangement uses TRBV2 and TRBJ1-1; 8 bases are a match to TRBD1. The receptor was derived from a man aged 30 to 45 in good health and CMV-seropositive. The sequencing input was PBMCs. CDR3 protein: CASSRNSQGAGSEAFF. The CDR3 bases are TGTGCCAGCAGTCGTAACTCGCAGGGGGCCGGGAGTGAAGCTTTCTTT.